This section outlines one T cell receptor beta chain sequence together with its context. Its antigen remains unknown. The sample comes from a study of read filtering for tumor transcriptome and immune sequencing. Study details: The cohort had 17 to 20 men and approximately 14 women aged about 45 to 80, mean roughly 71 years. Transcriptome libraries were built from DNase-treated RNA.

CDR1 and CDR2 (germline): ENHRY, SYGVKD. V lost 3 bases to trimming and J lost 8 bases, with 10 bases between them. The CDR3 runs to 12 residues. From roughly 390 ng of RNA, a library with molecular barcoded alpha/delta and beta/gamma adaptors was made. In TCRdb, the reads were re-called with MiXCR into one record per CDR3 protein. The sample records around 38,000 distinct CDR3 sequences, around 13% being singletons. Points from the study as a whole: In IR-seq, single-read clonotypes were about 81.9% of clonotypes but around 3.2% of reads.

The chain joins TRBV10-3 to TRBJ1-1; the D is unclear. Sequencing was performed on a population of CD138-negative cells sorted from bone marrow. The sequence came from a donor aged 40 or older with multiple myeloma. CDR3 nucleotide sequence: TGTGCCATCAGTGACCCCCCTGCCGAAGCTTTCTTT. Its translation: CAISDPPAEAFF.